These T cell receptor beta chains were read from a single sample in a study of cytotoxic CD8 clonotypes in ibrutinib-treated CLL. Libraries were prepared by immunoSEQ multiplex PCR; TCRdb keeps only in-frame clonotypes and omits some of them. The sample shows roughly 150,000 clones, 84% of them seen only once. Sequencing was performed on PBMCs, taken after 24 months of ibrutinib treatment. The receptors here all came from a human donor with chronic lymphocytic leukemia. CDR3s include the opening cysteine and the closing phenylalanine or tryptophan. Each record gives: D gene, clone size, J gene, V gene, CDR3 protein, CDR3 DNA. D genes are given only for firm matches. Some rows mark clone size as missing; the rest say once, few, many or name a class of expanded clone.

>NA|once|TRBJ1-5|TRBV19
CASSIRGPEPQHF
TGTGCCAGTAGTATAAGGGGCCCGGAGCCCCAGCATTTT
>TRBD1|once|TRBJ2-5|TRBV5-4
CASSHRQGRVRQETQYF
TGTGCCAGCAGCCATCGACAGGGTCGCGTTAGGCAAGAGACCCAGTACTTC
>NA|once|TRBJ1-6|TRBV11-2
CASDMMDGPRGSPLHF
TGTGCCAGTGATATGATGGACGGACCGAGGGGTTCACCCCTCCACTTT
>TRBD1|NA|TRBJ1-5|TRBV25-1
CASSGQGNQPQHF
TGTGCCAGCAGTGGACAGGGAAATCAGCCCCAGCATTTT
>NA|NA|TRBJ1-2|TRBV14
CASSLQDLGRGYTF
TGTGCCAGCAGCTTACAAGACTTAGGGCGCGGCTACACCTTC
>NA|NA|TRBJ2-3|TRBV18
CASSPYLTGGTDTQYF
TGTGCCAGCTCACCATATCTGACAGGAGGTACAGATACGCAGTATTTT
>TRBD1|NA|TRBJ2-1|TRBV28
CASRPGGSRNEQFF
TGTGCCAGCAGGCCAGGGGGCTCGAGGAATGAGCAGTTCTTC
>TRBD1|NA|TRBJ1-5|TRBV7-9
CASSLEAGGGQPQHF
TGTGCCAGCAGCTTAGAGGCAGGGGGAGGGCAGCCCCAGCATTTT
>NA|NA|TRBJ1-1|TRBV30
CAWRMWGSHNTEAFF
TGTGCCTGGAGGATGTGGGGGAGCCACAACACTGAAGCTTTCTTT
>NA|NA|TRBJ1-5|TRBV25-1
CASQSHRMRSNQPQHF
TGTGCCAGCCAGAGCCACCGGATGAGGAGCAATCAGCCCCAGCATTTT
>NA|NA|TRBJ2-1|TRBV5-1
CASSSGATWAEGLEQFF
TGCGCCAGCAGCTCCGGGGCAACATGGGCCGAGGGGCTTGAGCAGTTCTTC
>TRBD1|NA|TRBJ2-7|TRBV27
CASSFGTGSSVYEQYF
TGTGCCAGCAGTTTCGGGACAGGGAGTTCTGTGTACGAGCAGTACTTC
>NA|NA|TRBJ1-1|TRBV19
CASSIGDLNTEAFF
TGTGCCAGTAGTATCGGGGATTTGAACACTGAAGCTTTCTTT
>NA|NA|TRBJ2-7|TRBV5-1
CASSLSTWGSTRDEQYF
TGCGCCAGCAGCTTATCTACTTGGGGCTCTACCAGGGACGAGCAGTACTTC
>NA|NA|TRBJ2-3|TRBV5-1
CASSLGVSGSTDTQYF
TGCGCCAGCAGCTTGGGAGTTTCGGGAAGCACAGATACGCAGTATTTT
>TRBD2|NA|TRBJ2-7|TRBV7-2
CASSLKGGDYEQYF
TGTGCCAGCAGCCTAAAGGGAGGGGACTACGAGCAGTACTTC
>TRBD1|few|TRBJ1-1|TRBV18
CASSPTGQYTEAFF
TGTGCCAGCTCACCGACAGGGCAGTACACTGAAGCTTTCTTT
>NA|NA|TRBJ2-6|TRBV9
CASSVVRGGSGANVLTF
TGTGCCAGCAGCGTAGTTCGGGGTGGCTCTGGGGCCAACGTCCTGACTTTC
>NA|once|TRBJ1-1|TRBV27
CASSLKGRLINTEAFF
TGTGCCAGCAGTTTAAAAGGTAGACTGATTAACACTGAAGCTTTCTTT
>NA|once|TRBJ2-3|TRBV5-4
CASSFGPSTDTQYF
TGTGCCAGCAGCTTTGGTCCTAGCACAGATACGCAGTATTTT
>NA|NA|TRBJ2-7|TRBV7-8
CASIPSRREFSYEQYF
TGTGCCAGTATCCCCTCCAGGAGAGAGTTTTCCTACGAGCAGTACTTC
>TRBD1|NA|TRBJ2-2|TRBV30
CAWSFRDRTTGELFF
TGTGCCTGGTCGTTCCGGGACAGGACCACCGGGGAGCTGTTTTTT
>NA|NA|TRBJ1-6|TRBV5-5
CASSLGPGTPSSPLHF
TGTGCCAGCAGCTTGGGGCCCGGGACCCCATCTTCACCCCTCCACTTT
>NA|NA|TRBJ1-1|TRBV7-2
CASRGWQGSDTEAFF
TGTGCCAGCAGAGGTTGGCAGGGGAGCGACACTGAAGCTTTCTTT
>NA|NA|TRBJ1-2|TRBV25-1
CATSDSRGDYGYTF
TGTGCCACCAGTGATTCTCGGGGGGACTATGGCTACACCTTC
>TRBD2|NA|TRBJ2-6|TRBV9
CASTPRLAGSGANVLTF
TGTGCCAGCACCCCCCGACTAGCGGGCTCTGGGGCCAACGTCCTGACTTTC
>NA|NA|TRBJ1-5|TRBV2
CASSEGTSGQPQHF
TGTGCCAGCAGTGAAGGGACCAGCGGTCAGCCCCAGCATTTT
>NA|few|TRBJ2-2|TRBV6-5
CASRPLGVVTGELFF
TGTGCCAGCAGACCGTTGGGCGTAGTCACCGGGGAGCTGTTTTTT